The source of this TCR beta chain is a study of control samples from healthy donors and cancer patients. The protocol was immunoSEQ multiplex PCR, while the TCRdb copy is restricted to in-frame clones and leaves out a portion. The sample records 150,000 to 200,000 clones, approximately 93% being singletons. V was cut by 1 base and J by 5 bases, with 32 bases left in between. This CDR3 spans 21 amino acids. The V gene's germline CDR1 is MGHRA and CDR2 YSYEKL. Sequencing was done on a sample of blood. The TCR was taken from a woman in her thirties or forties in good health. V usage is TRBV4-1 and J usage is TRBJ1-1; D unresolved. The CDR3, as DNA: TGCGCCAGCAGCCAAGTCTTTCTGCAAGCAGGACCGCCACCGGGATGGACTGAAGCTTTCTTT. Its translation: CASSQVFLQAGPPPGWTEAFF.